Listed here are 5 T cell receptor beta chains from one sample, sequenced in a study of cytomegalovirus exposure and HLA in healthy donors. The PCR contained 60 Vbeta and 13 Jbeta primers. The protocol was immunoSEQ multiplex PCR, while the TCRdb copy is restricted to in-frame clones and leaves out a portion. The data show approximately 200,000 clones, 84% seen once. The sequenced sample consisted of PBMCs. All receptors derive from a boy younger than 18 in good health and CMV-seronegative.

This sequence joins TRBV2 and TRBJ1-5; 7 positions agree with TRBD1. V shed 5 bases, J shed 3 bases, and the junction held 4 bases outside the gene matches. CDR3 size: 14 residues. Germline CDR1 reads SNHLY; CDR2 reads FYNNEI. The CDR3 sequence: CASSPGQVNQPQHF. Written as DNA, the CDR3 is TGTGCCAGCAGTCCTGGACAGGTCAATCAGCCCCAGCATTTT.

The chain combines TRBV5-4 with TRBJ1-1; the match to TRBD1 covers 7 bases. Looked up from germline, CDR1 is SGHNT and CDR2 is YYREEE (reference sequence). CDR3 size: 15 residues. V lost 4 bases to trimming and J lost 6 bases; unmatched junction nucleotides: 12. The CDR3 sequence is CASSRETGLSSEAFF. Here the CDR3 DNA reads TGTGCCAGCAGCCGCGAGACAGGGTTGAGCTCTGAAGCTTTCTTT.

The CDR3 nucleotides are TGTGCCAGTAGTACACAGGGCTCTGGCTACACCTTC. Protein: CASSTQGSGYTF. The gene calls are TRBV19 and TRBJ1-2, with a tentative D call TRBD1 (6 bases). Trimming shortened V by 4 bases and J by 7 bases, and 10 bases separated the two germline ends. The V gene's germline CDR1 is LNHDA and CDR2 SQIVND (reference sequence). This CDR3 comprises 12 residues.

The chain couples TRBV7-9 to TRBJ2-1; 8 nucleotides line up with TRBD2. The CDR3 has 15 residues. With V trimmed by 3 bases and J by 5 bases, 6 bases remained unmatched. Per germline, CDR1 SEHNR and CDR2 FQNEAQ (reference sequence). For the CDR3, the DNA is TGTGCCAGCAGCTTTTTCGGGACTAGTGACAATGAGCAGTTCTTC. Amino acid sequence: CASSFFGTSDNEQFF.

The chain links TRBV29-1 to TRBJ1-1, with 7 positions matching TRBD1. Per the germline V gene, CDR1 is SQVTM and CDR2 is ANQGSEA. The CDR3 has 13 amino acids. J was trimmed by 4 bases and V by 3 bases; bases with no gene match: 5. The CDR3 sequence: CSVETGRTTEAFF. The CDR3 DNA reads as TGCAGCGTTGAGACAGGGAGGACCACTGAAGCTTTCTTT.